This TCR beta chain was found in a study of T cell repertoires in aging, cancer and after chemotherapy (dated by TCRdb to about 2019). Regarding the study in general: The donors fell into six age groups ranging from 30 or younger to 70 or older, and each group had at least three individuals. In the solid tumor group, paired pre- and post-chemotherapy samples were obtained from brain tumor (glioblastoma) patients receiving temozolomide-based therapy. The full dataset contained some 8.7 million TCR reads. The study profiled peripheral blood TCR beta repertoires from healthy donors and cancer patients to examine immunoaging and T cell reconstitution after chemotherapy. The cohort comprised 200 to 250 cancer patients, roughly 90 with hematological and 110 to 140 with solid cancers, plus 95 healthy donors as a reference group. Results the study describes overall, beyond this receptor: In both cancer cohorts, the median generation probability rose over the chemotherapy interval, which suggests that the repertoire was reconstituted through rebound thymic output. In healthy donors, the drop in TCR diversity with age came mainly from a loss of richness, whereas in cancer patients a loss of evenness also played a part. According to the authors, the repertoire data do not permit conclusions about immunological memory after chemotherapy. Compared with age-matched healthy donors, untreated patients with either hematological or solid cancers had significantly lower TCR diversity in the blood along with higher clonality.

Rearranged TRB sequences spanning V, D and J segments were amplified in a multiplex touch-down PCR with a mixed TRB-A/B primer pool. Two consecutive PCR reactions with Phusion HS II polymerase added Illumina adapters and sample indices to the amplicons. The amplicons were purified from gel with the NucleoSpin Gel and PCR Clean-up kit and then assessed with Qubit and an Agilent 2100 Bioanalyzer. The libraries were sequenced on an Illumina MiSeq with 600-cycle, single-indexed, paired-end runs. In the original analysis: MiXCR versions 2.12 and 3.0.5 were used to process TRB sequences. Each unique CDR3 nucleotide sequence was counted as one clone, and only productive sequences with at least two reads were retained. Repertoire metrics included Shannon diversity, evenness, clonality (one minus evenness), and alpha-parameterized diversity profiles from alpha 0 to 5. The IGoR algorithm was used to compute generation probabilities of clones in paired pre- and post-chemotherapy samples. The raw public data were reprocessed by TCRdb itself: fastp quality trimming at Q25, MiXCR clonotype calling, in-frame beta chains only. Each CDR3 protein gets just one entry, which takes the most common genes and DNA from the rows behind it. What appears here as the V and J calls and clone size reflects TCRdb's work, not the paper's. For this sample the table gives thousands of distinct CDR3 sequences, of which about 55% were detected only once. About 4% of the sample comes from the top ten.

TCR beta rearrangements were amplified from genomic DNA extracted from peripheral blood rather than from sorted cells or RNA. A note on this clonotype: What this receptor recognizes is not known. The input lacks base qualities; no much larger clone sits a single base away.

Cut back by 1 base and 0 bases, the V and J ends lie 12 bases apart. The CDR3 covers 17 residues, taking in both the cysteine and the phenylalanine. Just CDR3 DNA is preserved here, 51 bases in frame from base 1. CDR1 and CDR2 are read off the germline V gene (reference sequence) as SEHNR and FQNEAQ. The receptor was derived from a human donor with a solid tumor. The specimen was blood. The V and J genes are TRBV7-9 and TRBJ1-4, with no D gene named confidently. The encoded CDR3 is CASSLGRAVATNEKLFF. In nucleotides, the sequence is TGTGCCAGCAGCTTAGGAAGAGCAGTAGCAACTAATGAAAAACTGTTTTTT.